A single sample gave rise to the 15 T cell receptor beta chains below, sequenced in a study of cytomegalovirus exposure and HLA in healthy donors. It was with 60 Vbeta and 13 Jbeta primers that the PCR ran. The assay was immunoSEQ multiplex PCR, and TCRdb's table has in-frame clones only and misses some. In the table there are under 200,000 clones, about four fifths of which are singletons. The specimen sequenced was PBMCs. These receptors were obtained from a woman between 45 and 60 years old in good health and CMV-seronegative.

The CDR3 DNA reads as TGTGCCAGCAGTTTATTGGCTAGCGGGACCTCCTACGAGCAGTACTTC. It codes for CASSLLASGTSYEQYF. The chain carries TRBV28 and TRBJ2-7; 9 nucleotides agree with TRBD2. This CDR3 comprises 16 residues. Germline V gene sequence: CDR1 MDHEN, CDR2 SYDVKM. The V segment lost 1 base and the J segment 0 bases; nucleotides outside the gene matches: 4.

For this clone: A read error may account for a junction end that differs from germline. The V call is TRBV19, the J call TRBJ1-5, with D uncertain. Germline V CDR1 and CDR2: LNHDA, SQIVND (reference sequence). This CDR3 contains 15 residues. Here the CDR3 reads CASRVGSPLNLPQHF. The CDR3 bases are TGTGCCAGTAGAGTGGGTAGCCCCCTGAATCTGCCCCAGCATTTT. Full variable domain (remainder filled in from reference TRBV19 and TRBJ1-5): DGGITQSPKYLFRKEGQNVTLSCEQNLNHDAMYWYRQDPGQGLRLIYYSQIVNDFQKGDIAEGYSVSREKKESFPLTVTSAQKNPTAFYLCASRVGSPLNLPQHFGDGTRLSIL.

The chain links TRBV28 to TRBJ1-4, with D perhaps TRBD1 (5 bases). Deletions cut 3 bases from V and 7 bases from J, with 15 bases between. The germline V gene has CDR1 MDHEN and CDR2 SYDVKM. CDR3 length: 15 amino acids. The CDR3 sequence: CASSFSKGHSEKLFF. Here the CDR3 DNA reads TGTGCCAGCAGTTTCAGTAAGGGGCATTCTGAAAAACTGTTTTTT.

The gene calls are TRBV30 and TRBJ1-1; tentatively, D is TRBD1 (5 bases). Trimming removed 4 bases at V and 0 bases at J, with 6 bases between. Per germline, CDR1 GTSNPN and CDR2 SVGIG (reference sequence). The length of the CDR3 is 12 residues. The CDR3 DNA reads as TGTGCCTGGACAGGGATGAACACTGAAGCTTTCTTT. The encoded protein is CAWTGMNTEAFF.

The chain recombines TRBV6-5 with TRBJ1-2; a weak D match, TRBD1 (6 bases). The CDR3 length is 14 residues. The V gene's germline CDR1 is MNHEY and CDR2 SVGAGI. V shed 5 bases and J shed 8 bases, with 18 bases lying between them. The CDR3 protein is CASSRDTVLGGYTF. CDR3 coding DNA: TGTGCCAGCAGTAGGGACACAGTTTTGGGGGGCTACACCTTC.

This sequence joins TRBV9 and TRBJ1-2; D remains unclear. V was cut by 7 bases and J by 1 base, with 23 bases left in between. Germline-derived CDR1 and CDR2 are SGDLS and YYNGEE. This CDR3 is built from 17 residues. CDR3 sequence: CASPPQTPWRLNYGYTF. As DNA, the CDR3 is TGTGCCAGCCCGCCGCAAACCCCTTGGAGACTTAACTATGGCTACACCTTC.

The V call is TRBV4-1, the J call TRBJ1-2; D call uncertain. V lost 4 bases and J lost 2, with 14 bases in between. The CDR3 extends over 15 amino acids. Germline V gene sequence: CDR1 MGHRA, CDR2 YSYEKL. CDR3: CASSLLGRENYGYTF. The CDR3 DNA sequence: TGCGCCAGCAGCCTCTTAGGACGGGAGAACTATGGCTACACCTTC.

J is TRBJ2-5 and V is TRBV7-3; 10 bases match TRBD2. With 0 bases clipped from V and 5 bases from J, the junction kept 3 bases outside the gene matches. The CDR3 runs 15 residues. CDR1 SGHTA and CDR2 FQGTGA come from the germline V gene. CDR3 sequence reads: CASSLTAGGPETQYF. The CDR3 coding sequence is TGTGCCAGCAGCTTAACAGCGGGAGGGCCGGAGACCCAGTACTTC.

The rearrangement links TRBV4-1 to TRBJ2-1, with 8 bases identical to TRBD2. This CDR3 has 14 amino acids. CDR1 MGHRA and CDR2 YSYEKL come from the germline V gene. The ends lost 4 bases at V and 3 bases at J; junction bases unmatched: 2. The CDR3 nucleotides read TGCGCCAGCAGCCCGGGACTAGGCTACAATGAGCAGTTCTTC. Protein: CASSPGLGYNEQFF.

The chain is built from TRBV7-8 and TRBJ2-5; D may be TRBD1 (6 bases). The J call is doubtful: the DNA matches TRBJ2-7 better. Germline V gene data show CDR1 as SGHVS and CDR2 as FQNEAQ. The CDR3 is 13 residues long. CDR3 loop: CASSFAYRDEQYF. DNA for the CDR3: TGTGCCAGCAGCTTCGCATACAGGGACGAGCAGTACTTC.

This chain uses TRBV6-6 with TRBJ2-5; 7 bases map to TRBD1. The junction had 3 bases not matched to a gene; V was cut back by 6 bases and J by 5 bases. The CDR3 runs 12 residues. Germline V gene data show CDR1 as MNHNY and CDR2 as SVGAGI (reference sequence). DNA of the CDR3: TGTGCCAGCAGGACAGGGCTGGAGACCCAGTACTTC. Residues: CASRTGLETQYF.

This clone appeared a few times. In nucleotides, the CDR3 is TGTGCCAGCAGTGAATCGGGGTGGCGGGAGCTGTTTTTT. Amino acids: CASSESGWRELFF. The chain uses TRBV25-1 and TRBJ2-2; possibly TRBD2 for D (5 bases). Looked up from germline, CDR1 is MGHDK and CDR2 is SYGVNS. V lost 1 base to trimming and J lost 9 bases, with 9 bases between them. CDR3 length: 13 amino acids.

The gene calls are TRBV6-1 and TRBJ2-3, with 7 nucleotides matching TRBD1. The V and J ends lost 8 bases and 3 bases, in that order; junction bases with no gene match: 11. There are 15 residues in the CDR3. CDR1 and CDR2 from the germline V gene are MNHNS and SASEGT. The CDR3 reads CASGGNRGQTDTQYF. The CDR3 nucleotides read TGTGCCAGCGGTGGAAACAGGGGCCAGACAGATACGCAGTATTTT.

The chain has TRBV7-2 and TRBJ1-1; D might be TRBD1 (6 bases). CDR3 length: 14 residues. Germline CDR1 reads SGHTA; CDR2 reads FQGNSA. V lost 5 bases and J lost 5, with 15 bases in between. The CDR3 sequence: CASSHTGSVTEAFF. The CDR3, as DNA: TGTGCCAGCAGCCACACAGGGTCCGTAACTGAAGCTTTCTTT.

V is TRBV27 and J is TRBJ1-4; perhaps TRBD1 as D (5 bases). The germline V gene encodes CDR1 MNHEY and CDR2 SMNVEV (reference sequence). V shed 0 bases and J shed 0 bases, with 8 bases lying between them. This CDR3 spans 16 amino acids. The CDR3 here is CASSLSGGATNEKLFF. DNA for the CDR3: TGTGCCAGCAGTTTATCGGGGGGGGCAACTAATGAAAAACTGTTTTTT.